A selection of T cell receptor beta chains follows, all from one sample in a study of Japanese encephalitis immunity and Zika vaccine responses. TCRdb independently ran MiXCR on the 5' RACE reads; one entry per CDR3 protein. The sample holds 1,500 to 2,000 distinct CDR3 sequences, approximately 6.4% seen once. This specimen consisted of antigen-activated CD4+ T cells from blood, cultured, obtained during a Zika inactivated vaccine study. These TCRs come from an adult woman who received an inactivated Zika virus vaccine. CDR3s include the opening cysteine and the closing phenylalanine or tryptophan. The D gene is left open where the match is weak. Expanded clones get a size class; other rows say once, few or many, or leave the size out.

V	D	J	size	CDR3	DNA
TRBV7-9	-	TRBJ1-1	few	CASSPLQVNTEAFF	TGTGCCAGCAGCCCACTGCAGGTGAACACTGAAGCTTTCTTT
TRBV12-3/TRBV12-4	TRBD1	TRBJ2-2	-	CASSRQTGANGELFF	TGTGCCAGCAGTAGACAGACAGGGGCGAACGGGGAGCTGTTTTTT
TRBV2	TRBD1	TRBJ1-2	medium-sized	CASSEGTGGVGYTF	TGTGCCAGCAGCGAGGGGACAGGGGGCGTTGGCTACACCTTC
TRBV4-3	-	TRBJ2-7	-	CASSRDQSYEQYF	TGCGCCAGCAGCCGCGACCAGTCCTACGAGCAGTACTTC
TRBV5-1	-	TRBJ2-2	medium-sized	CASMNTGELFF	TGCGCCAGTATGAACACCGGGGAGCTGTTTTTT
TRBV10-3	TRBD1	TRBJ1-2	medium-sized	CAITTGEDYGYTF	TGTGCCATCACCACAGGGGAGGACTATGGCTACACCTTC
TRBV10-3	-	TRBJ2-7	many	CAISEFGGTEDEQYF	TGTGCCATCAGTGAGTTCGGCGGGACAGAAGACGAGCAGTACTTC
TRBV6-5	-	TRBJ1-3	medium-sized	CASLPSWSGNTIYF	TGTGCCAGCCTCCCAAGCTGGTCTGGAAACACCATATATTTT
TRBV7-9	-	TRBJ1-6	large	CASRPDSYNSPLHF	TGTGCCAGCAGACCAGACAGCTATAATTCACCCCTCCACTTT
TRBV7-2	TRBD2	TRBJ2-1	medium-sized	CASSLGAGDEQFF	TGTGCCAGCAGCTTAGGGGCGGGGGATGAGCAGTTCTTC
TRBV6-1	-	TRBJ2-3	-	CASSDSLHGTDTQYF	TGTGCCAGCAGTGACTCCTTACATGGAACAGATACGCAGTATTTT
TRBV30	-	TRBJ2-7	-	CAWNSLPGTYEQYF	TGTGCCTGGAATTCTCTCCCAGGCACCTACGAGCAGTACTTC
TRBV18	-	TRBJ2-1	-	CKTGVQGPYNEQFF	TGTAAGACCGGGGTCCAGGGCCCCTACAATGAGCAGTTCTTC
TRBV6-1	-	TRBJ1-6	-	CASRSQGTNSPLHF	TGTGCCAGCAGATCTCAGGGCACCAATTCACCCCTCCACTTT
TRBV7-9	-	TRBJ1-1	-	CASSYYTVQGEAFF	TGTGCCAGCAGCTACTATACCGTTCAAGGGGAAGCTTTCTTT
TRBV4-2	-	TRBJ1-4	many	CASSQSEKLFF	TGTGCCAGCAGCCAGAGCGAAAAACTGTTTTTT
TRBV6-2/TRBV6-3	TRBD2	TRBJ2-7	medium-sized	CASLGPAGLDEQYF	TGTGCCAGCCTTGGGCCAGCGGGGTTGGACGAGCAGTACTTC
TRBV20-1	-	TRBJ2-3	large	CSAKAFRSRNTQYF	TGCAGTGCTAAGGCCTTCCGGTCCCGAAATACGCAGTATTTT
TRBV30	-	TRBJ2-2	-	CAYRTVASNTGELFF	TGTGCCTATAGGACAGTGGCCTCGAACACCGGGGAGCTGTTTTTT
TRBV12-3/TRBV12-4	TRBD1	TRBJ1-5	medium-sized	CASSLDRGSNQPQHF	TGTGCCAGCAGTTTGGACAGGGGTAGCAATCAGCCCCAGCATTTT
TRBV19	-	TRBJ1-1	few	CASRATGQEAFF	TGTGCCAGTAGGGCGACAGGACAAGAAGCTTTCTTT
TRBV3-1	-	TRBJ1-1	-	CASSQSEQGPNTEAFF	TGTGCCAGCAGCCAAAGCGAACAGGGACCGAACACTGAAGCTTTCTTT
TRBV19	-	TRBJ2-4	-	CASSAPPGFGKNIQYF	TGTGCCAGTAGTGCGCCCCCCGGTTTTGGCAAAAACATTCAGTACTTC
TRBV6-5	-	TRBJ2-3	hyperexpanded	CASSYSFWAGTDTQYF	TGTGCCAGCAGTTACTCGTTTTGGGCCGGGACAGATACGCAGTATTTT
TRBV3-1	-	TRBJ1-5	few	CASSQGRSSNQPQHF	TGTGCCAGCAGCCAAGGCAGGAGTAGCAATCAGCCCCAGCATTTT
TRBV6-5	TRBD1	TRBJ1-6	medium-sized	CASSSTGGSYNSPLHF	TGTGCCAGCAGTTCAACAGGGGGCTCCTATAATTCACCCCTCCACTTT
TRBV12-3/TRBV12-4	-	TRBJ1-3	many	CASSLRHLGNTIYF	TGTGCCAGCAGTTTAAGACACCTCGGAAACACCATATATTTT